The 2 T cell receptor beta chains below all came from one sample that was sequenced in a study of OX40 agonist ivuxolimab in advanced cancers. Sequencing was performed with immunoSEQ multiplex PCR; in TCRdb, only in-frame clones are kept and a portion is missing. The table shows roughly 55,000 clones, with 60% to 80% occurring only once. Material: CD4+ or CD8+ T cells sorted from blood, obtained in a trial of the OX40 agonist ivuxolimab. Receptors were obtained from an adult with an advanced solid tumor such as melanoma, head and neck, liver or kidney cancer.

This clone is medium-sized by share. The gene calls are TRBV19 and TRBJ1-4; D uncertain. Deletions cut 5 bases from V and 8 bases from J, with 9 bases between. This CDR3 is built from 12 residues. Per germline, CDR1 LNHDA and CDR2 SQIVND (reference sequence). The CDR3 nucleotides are TGTGCCAGTAGTGGGAGCGGGGAAAAACTGTTTTTT. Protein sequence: CASSGSGEKLFF.

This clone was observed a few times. The CDR3 spells CASSTGDLNTEAFF. The CDR3 nucleotides are TGCGCCAGCAGCACAGGGGACTTGAACACTGAAGCTTTCTTT. The genes are TRBV4-1 and TRBJ1-1; 7 bases agree with TRBD1. CDR3 length: 14 amino acids. From germline, CDR1 is MGHRA and CDR2 YSYEKL. The ends lost 5 bases at V and 0 bases at J; junction bases unmatched: 3.